This T cell receptor beta chain was documented in a study of T cell responses to AZD1222 COVID-19 vaccine. CDR3 size: 15 residues. V dropped 5 bases and J dropped 7; count of bases not matched to a gene: 10. CDR1 and CDR2 from the germline V gene are LNHDA and SQIVND (reference sequence). In regard to this clone: What it recognizes is unknown.

Only in-frame clones appear in the TCRdb table, and some are missing; sequencing was by immunoSEQ multiplex PCR. This table holds about 150,000 clones, around 84% found once. Pooling was applied to second doses at about 4 or about 12 weeks. General study results and limits: The donor group comprised mostly white British people and more females; the analysis possibly underestimated clonal diversity. Spike-specific TCR breadth and depth both grew after two AZD1222 doses.

The sequence was obtained from an adult who received the AZD1222 COVID-19 vaccine. The chain recombines TRBV19 with TRBJ1-5; 8 nucleotides agree with TRBD1. The material sequenced was peripheral blood, taken 28 days after the second AZD1222 dose. CDR3 bases: TGTGCCAGTAGTCCTCCAGGGGGCGCATGGCAGCCCCAGCATTTT. It codes for CASSPPGGAWQPQHF.